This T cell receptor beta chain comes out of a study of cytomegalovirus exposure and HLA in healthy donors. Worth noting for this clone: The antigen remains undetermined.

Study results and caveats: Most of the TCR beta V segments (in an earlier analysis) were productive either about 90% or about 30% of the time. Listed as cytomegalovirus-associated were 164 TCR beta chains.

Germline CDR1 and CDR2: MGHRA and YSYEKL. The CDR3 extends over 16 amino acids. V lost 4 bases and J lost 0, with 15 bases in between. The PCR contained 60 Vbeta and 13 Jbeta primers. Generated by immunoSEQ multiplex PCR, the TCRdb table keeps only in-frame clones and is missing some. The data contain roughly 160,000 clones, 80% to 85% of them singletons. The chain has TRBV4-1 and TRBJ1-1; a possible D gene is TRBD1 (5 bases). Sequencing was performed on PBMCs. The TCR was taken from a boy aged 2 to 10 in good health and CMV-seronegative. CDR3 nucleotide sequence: TGCGCCAGCAGCCCCTACCTGACAGCCTTGAACACTGAAGCTTTCTTT. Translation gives CASSPYLTALNTEAFF.